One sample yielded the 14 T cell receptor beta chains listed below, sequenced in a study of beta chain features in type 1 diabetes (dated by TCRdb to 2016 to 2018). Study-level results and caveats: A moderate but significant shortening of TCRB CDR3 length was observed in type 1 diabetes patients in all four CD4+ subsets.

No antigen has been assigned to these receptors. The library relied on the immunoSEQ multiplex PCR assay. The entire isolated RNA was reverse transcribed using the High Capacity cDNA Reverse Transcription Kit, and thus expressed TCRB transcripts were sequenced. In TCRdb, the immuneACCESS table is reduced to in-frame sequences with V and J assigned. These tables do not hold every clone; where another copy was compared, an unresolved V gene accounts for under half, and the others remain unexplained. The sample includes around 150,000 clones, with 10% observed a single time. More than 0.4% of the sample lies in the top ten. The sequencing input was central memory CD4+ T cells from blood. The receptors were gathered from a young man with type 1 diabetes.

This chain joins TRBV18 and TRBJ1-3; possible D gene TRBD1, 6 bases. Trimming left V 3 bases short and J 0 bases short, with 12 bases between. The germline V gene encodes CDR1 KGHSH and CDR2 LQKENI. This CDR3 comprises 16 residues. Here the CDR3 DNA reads TGTGCCAGCTCACCGGGGGGGCACGCCTCTGGAAACACCATATATTTT. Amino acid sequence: CASSPGGHASGNTIYF.

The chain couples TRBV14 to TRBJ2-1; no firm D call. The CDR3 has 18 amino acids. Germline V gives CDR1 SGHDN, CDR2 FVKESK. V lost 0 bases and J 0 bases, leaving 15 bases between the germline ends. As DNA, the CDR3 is TGTGCCAGCAGCCAAGAATCTCAGGCCGGTAGCTCCTACAATGAGCAGTTCTTC. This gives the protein CASSQESQAGSSYNEQFF.

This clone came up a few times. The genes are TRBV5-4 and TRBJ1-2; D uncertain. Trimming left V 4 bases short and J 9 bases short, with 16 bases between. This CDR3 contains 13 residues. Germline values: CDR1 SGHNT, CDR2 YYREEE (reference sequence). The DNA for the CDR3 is TGTGCCAGCAGCCCCATCGAGGGTGCAAGCTACACCTTC. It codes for CASSPIEGASYTF.

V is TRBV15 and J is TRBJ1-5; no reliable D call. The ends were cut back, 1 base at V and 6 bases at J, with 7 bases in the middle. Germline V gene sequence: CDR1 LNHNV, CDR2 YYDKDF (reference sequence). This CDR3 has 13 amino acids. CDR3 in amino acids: CATSRGRFQPQHF. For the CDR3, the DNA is TGTGCCACCAGCAGAGGTCGGTTTCAGCCCCAGCATTTT.

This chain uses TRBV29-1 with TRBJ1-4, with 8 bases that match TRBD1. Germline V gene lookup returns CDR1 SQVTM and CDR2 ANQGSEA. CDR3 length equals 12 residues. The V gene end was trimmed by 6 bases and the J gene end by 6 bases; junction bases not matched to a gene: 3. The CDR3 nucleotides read TGCAGCGTACAGGGGGACGATGAAAAACTGTTTTTT. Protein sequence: CSVQGDDEKLFF.

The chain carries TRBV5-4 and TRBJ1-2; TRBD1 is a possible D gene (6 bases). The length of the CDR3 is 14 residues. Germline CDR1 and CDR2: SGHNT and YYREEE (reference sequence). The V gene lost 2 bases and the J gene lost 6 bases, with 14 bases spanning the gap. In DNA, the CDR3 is TGTGCCAGCAGCTTCGGACAGTTCACGAATGGCTACACCTTC. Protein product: CASSFGQFTNGYTF.

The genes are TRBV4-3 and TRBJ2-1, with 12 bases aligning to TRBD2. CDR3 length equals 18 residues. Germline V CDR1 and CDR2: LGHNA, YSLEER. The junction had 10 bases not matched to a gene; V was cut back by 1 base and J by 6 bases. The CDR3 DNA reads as TGCGCCAGCAGCCAAGTTTTGGACGGACTAGCGGGACCCAATGAGCAGTTCTTC. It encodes CASSQVLDGLAGPNEQFF.

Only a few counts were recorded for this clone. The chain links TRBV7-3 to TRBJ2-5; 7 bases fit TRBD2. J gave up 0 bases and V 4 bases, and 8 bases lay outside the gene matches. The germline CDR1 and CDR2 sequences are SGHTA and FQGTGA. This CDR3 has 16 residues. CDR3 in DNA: TGTGCCAGCAGCTCTAGGACTAGAAGGGACCAAGAGACCCAGTACTTC. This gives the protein CASSSRTRRDQETQYF. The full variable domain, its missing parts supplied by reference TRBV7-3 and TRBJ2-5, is GAGVSQTPSNKVTEKGKYVELRCDPISGHTALYWYRQSLGQGPEFLIYFQGTGAADDSGLPNDRFFAVRPEGSVSTLKIQRTERGDSAVYLCASSSRTRRDQETQYFGPGTRLLVL.

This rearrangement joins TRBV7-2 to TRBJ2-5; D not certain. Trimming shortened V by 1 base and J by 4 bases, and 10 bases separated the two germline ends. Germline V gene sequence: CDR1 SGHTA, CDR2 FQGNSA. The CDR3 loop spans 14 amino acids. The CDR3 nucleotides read TGTGCCAGCAGCTTAGTGCGCAGGCTAGAGACCCAGTACTTC. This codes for CASSLVRRLETQYF.

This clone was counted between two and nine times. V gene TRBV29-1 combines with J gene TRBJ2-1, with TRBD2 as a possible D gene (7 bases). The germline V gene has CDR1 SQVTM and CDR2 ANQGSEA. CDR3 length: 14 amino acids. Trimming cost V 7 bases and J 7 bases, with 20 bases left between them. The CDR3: CSAMGGGSMNEQFF. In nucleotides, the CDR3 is TGCAGCGCCATGGGGGGCGGGAGCATGAATGAGCAGTTCTTC.

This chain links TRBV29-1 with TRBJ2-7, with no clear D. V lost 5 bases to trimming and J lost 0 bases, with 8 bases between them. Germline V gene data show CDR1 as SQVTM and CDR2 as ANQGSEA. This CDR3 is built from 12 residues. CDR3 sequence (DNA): TGCAGCGTTTTCGTCCCCTCCTACGAGCAGTACTTC. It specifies CSVFVPSYEQYF.

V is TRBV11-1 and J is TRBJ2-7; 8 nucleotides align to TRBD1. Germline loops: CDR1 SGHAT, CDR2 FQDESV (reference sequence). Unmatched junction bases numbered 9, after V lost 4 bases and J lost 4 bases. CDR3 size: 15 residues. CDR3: CASSSRVTGGYEQYF. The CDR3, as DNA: TGTGCCAGCAGCTCCCGCGTAACAGGGGGTTACGAGCAGTACTTC.

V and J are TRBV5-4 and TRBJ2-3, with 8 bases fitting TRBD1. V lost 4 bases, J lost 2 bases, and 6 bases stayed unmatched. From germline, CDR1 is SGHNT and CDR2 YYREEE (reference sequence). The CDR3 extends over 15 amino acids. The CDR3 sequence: CASSTDRDHTDTQYF. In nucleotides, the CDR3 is TGTGCCAGCAGCACGGACAGGGACCACACAGATACGCAGTATTTT.

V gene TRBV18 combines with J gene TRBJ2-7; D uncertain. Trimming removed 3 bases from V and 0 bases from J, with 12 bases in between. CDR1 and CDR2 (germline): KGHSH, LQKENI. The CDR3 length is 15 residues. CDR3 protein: CASSPDNPRSYEQYF. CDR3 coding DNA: TGTGCCAGCTCACCCGACAATCCCCGCTCCTACGAGCAGTACTTC.